This TCR beta chain was retrieved from a study of T-cell reconstitution after alpha-beta-depleted transplantation in children. In its sample, this clonotype was seen many times. The CDR3 totals 17 residues. Germline trimming cut 4 bases from V and 7 bases from J; bases unmatched to any gene: 13. Germline CDR1 MGHRA, CDR2 YSYEKL. Preparation of the TCRbeta library involved a method that used unique molecular identifiers. TCRdb passed the PCR reads through MiXCR, listing each CDR3 protein once. The sample holds about 900,000 distinct CDR3 sequences, about 31% seen once. The clonotype comes from a boy younger than two who had a stem cell transplant for SCID, so the T cells may come from the graft donor. The chain combines TRBV4-1 with TRBJ2-1; 10 nucleotides agree with TRBD2. Sequenced here: PBMCs, mostly from graft donor cells, sampled 360 days after TCRalphabeta/CD19-depleted stem cell transplant. CDR3 amino acids: CASSLGTSESLLNEQFF. CDR3 DNA: TGCGCCAGCAGCCTAGGGACTAGCGAGTCCTTGTTGAATGAGCAGTTCTTC.